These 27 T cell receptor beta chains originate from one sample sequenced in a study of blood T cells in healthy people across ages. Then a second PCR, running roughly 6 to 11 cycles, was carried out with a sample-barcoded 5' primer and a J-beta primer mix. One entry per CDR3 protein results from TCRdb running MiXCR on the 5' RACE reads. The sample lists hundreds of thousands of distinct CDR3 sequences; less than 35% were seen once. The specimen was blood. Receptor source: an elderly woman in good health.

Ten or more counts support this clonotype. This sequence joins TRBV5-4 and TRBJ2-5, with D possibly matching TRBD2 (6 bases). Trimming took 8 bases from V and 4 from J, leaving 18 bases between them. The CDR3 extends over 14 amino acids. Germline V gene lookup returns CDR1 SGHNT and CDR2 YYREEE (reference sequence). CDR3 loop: CASFYTGVRETQYF. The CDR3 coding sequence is TGTGCCAGTTTCTACACGGGGGTGCGAGAGACCCAGTACTTC.

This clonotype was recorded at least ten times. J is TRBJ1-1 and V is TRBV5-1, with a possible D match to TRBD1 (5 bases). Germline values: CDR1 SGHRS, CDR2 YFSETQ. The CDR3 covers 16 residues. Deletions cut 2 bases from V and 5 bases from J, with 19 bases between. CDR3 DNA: TGCGCCAGCAGCTTAGGGGCAGGAGCTCTGGTAACTGAAGCTTTCTTT. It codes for CASSLGAGALVTEAFF. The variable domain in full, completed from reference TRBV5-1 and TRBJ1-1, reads KAGVTQTPRYLIKTRGQQVTLSCSPISGHRSVSWYQQTPGQGLQFLFEYFSETQRNKGNFPGRFSGRQFSNSRSEMNVSTLELGDSALYLCASSLGAGALVTEAFFGQGTRLTVV.

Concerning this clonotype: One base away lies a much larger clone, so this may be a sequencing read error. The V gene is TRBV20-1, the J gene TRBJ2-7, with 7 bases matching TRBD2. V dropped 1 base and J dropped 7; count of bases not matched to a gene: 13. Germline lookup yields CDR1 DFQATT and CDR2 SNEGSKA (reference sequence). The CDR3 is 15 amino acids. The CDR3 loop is CSARGEGRLYNEQYF. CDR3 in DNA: TGCAGTGCTAGAGGGGAGGGGCGGCTCTACAATGAGCAGTACTTC.

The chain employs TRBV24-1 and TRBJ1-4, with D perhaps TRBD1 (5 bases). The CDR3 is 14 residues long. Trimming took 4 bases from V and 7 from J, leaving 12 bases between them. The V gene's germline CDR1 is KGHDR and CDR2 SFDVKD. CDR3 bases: TGTGCCACCAGTGACGGGGCGGATCGTGAAAAACTGTTTTTT. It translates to CATSDGADREKLFF.

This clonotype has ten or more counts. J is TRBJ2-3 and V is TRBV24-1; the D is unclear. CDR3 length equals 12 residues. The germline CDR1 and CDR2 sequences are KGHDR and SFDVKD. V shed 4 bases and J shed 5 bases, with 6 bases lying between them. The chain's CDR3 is CATSESRDTQYF. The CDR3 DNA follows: TGTGCCACCAGTGAATCGAGAGATACGCAGTATTTT.

The CDR3 loop is CASSQDRRSPLHF. As DNA, the CDR3 is TGTGCCAGCAGCCAAGATCGACGATCACCCCTCCACTTT. The genes are TRBV3-1 and TRBJ1-6; D unclear. Trimming took off 0 bases at V and 10 bases at J, with 7 bases between the two ends. The CDR3 loop spans 13 amino acids. Germline loops: CDR1 LGHDT, CDR2 YNNKEL (reference sequence).

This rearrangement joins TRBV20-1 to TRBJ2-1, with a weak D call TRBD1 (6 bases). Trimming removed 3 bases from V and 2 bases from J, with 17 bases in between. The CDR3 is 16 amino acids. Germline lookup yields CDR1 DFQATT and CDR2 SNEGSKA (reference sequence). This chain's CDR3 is CSARLQGNPTYNEQFF. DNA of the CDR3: TGCAGTGCTAGGTTACAGGGAAACCCTACCTACAATGAGCAGTTCTTC.

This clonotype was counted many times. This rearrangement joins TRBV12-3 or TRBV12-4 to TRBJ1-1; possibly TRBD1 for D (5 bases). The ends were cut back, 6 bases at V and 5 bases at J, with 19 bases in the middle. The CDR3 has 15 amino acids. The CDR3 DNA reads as TGTGCCAGCAGCCTGAGGGGCGCAGGGCGAACTGAAGCTTTCTTT. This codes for CASSLRGAGRTEAFF.

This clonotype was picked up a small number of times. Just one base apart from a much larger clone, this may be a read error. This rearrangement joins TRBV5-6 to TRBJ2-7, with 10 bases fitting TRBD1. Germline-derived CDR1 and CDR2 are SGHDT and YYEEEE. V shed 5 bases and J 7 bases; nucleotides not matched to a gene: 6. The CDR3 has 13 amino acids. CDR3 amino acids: CASRGTGEYEQYF. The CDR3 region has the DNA TGTGCCAGCAGGGGGACAGGGGAGTATGAGCAGTACTTC.

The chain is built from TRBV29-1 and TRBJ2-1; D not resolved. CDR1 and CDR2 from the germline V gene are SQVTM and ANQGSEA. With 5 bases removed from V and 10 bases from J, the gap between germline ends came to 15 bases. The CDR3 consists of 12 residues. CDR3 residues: CSVTDITPEQFF. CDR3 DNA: TGCAGCGTTACTGATATTACCCCCGAGCAGTTCTTC.

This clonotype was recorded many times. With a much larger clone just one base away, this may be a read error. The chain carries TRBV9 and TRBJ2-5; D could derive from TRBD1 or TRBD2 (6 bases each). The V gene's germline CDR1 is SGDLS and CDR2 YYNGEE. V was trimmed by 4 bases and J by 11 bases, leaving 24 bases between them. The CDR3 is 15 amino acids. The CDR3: CASSPGGGLNNEQYF. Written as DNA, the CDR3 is TGTGCCAGCAGCCCCGGAGGGGGGCTCAACAATGAGCAGTACTTC.

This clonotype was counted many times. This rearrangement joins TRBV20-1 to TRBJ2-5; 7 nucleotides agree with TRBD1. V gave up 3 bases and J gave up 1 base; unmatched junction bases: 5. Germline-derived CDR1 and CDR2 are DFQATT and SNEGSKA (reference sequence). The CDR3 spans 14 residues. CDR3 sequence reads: CSASDRQGQETQYF. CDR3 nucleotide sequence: TGCAGTGCTAGTGACAGACAGGGCCAAGAGACCCAGTACTTC.

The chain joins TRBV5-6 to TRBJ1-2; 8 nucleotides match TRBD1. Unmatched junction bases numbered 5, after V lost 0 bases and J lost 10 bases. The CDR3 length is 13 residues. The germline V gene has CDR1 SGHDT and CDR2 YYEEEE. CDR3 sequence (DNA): TGTGCCAGCAGCTTGGGGGGACAGGAGATCTACACCTTC. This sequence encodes CASSLGGQEIYTF.

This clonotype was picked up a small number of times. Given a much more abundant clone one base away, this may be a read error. CDR3 in amino acids: CASSEYDRAYNEQFF. The CDR3 nucleotides are TGTGCCAGCAGTGAATATGACAGGGCGTACAATGAGCAGTTCTTC. V usage is TRBV25-1 and J usage is TRBJ2-1; TRBD1 matches at 7 bases. Germline values: CDR1 MGHDK, CDR2 SYGVNS. CDR3 length: 15 residues. V shed 0 bases, J shed 4 bases, and the junction held 3 bases outside the gene matches.

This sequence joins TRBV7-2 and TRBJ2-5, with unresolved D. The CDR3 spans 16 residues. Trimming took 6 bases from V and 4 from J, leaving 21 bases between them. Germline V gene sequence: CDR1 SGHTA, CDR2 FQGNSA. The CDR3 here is CASRSKVLGLRETQYF. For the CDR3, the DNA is TGTGCCAGCAGGTCTAAGGTCTTAGGGCTCCGAGAGACCCAGTACTTC.

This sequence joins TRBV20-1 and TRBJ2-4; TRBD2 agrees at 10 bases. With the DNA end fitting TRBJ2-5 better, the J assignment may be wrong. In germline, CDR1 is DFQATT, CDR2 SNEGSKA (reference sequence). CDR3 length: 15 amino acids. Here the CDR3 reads CSAMRASGSRETQYF. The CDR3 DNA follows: TGCAGTGCTATGCGGGCTAGCGGGAGTAGGGAGACCCAGTACTTC.

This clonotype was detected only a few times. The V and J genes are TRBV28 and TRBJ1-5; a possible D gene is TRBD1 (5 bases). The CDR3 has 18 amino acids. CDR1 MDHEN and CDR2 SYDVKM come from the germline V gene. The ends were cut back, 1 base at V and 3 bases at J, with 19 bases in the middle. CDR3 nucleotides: TGTGCCAGCAGTTTATCATATGGTGGCAGGGCAATCAATCAGCCCCAGCATTTT. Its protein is CASSLSYGGRAINQPQHF.

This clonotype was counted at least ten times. CDR3 amino acids: CASQKGINEKLFF. As DNA, the CDR3 is TGTGCCAGCCAAAAAGGAATTAATGAAAAACTGTTTTTT. This chain joins TRBV12-3 or TRBV12-4 and TRBJ1-4; no definite D call. CDR3 length: 13 residues. Trimming cost V 8 bases and J 4 bases, with 11 bases left between them.

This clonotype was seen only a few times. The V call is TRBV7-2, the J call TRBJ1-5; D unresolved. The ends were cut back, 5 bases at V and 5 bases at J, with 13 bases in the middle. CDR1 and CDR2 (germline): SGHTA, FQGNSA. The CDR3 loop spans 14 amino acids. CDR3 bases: TGTGCCAGCAGCCTGATGGGGTGGGATCAGCCCCAGCATTTT. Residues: CASSLMGWDQPQHF.

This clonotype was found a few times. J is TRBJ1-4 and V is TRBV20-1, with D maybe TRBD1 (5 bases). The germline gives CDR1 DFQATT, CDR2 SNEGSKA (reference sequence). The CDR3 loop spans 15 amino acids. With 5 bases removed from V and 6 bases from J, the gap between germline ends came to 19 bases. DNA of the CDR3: TGCAGTGCTGGCAATCCCAGGGTATGGGATGAAAAACTGTTTTTT. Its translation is CSAGNPRVWDEKLFF.

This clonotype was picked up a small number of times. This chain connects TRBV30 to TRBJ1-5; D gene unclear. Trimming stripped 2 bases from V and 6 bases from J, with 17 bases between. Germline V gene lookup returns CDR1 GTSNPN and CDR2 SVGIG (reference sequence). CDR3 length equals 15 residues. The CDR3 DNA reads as TGTGCCTGGAGTCGACCCCTCGGGGTGACTCAGCCCCAGCATTTT. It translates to CAWSRPLGVTQPQHF.

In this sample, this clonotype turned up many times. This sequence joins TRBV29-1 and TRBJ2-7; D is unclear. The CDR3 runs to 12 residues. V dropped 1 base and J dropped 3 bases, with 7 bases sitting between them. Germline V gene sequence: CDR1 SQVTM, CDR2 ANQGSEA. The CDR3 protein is CSVEVGVYEQYF. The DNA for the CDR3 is TGCAGCGTTGAAGTAGGAGTCTACGAGCAGTACTTC.

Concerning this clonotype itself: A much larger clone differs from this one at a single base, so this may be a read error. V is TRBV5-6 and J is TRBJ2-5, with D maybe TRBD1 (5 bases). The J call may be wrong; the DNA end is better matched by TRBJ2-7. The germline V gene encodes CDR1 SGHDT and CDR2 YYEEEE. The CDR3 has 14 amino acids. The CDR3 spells CASSPTGRGYEQYF. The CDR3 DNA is TGTGCCAGCAGCCCAACAGGTAGGGGCTACGAGCAGTACTTC.

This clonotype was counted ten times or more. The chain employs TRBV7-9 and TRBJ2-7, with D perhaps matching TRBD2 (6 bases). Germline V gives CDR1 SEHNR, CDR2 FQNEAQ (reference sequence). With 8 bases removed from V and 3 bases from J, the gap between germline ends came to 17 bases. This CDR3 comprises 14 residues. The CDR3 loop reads CASSMDYRIYEQYF. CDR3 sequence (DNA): TGTGCCAGCTCGATGGACTACCGAATCTACGAGCAGTACTTC.

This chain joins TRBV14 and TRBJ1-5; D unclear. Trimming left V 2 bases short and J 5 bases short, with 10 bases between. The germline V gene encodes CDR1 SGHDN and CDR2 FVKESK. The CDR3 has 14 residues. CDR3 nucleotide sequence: TGTGCCAGCAGCCAAAGGGTGTGTTATCAGCCCCAGCATTTT. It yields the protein CASSQRVCYQPQHF.

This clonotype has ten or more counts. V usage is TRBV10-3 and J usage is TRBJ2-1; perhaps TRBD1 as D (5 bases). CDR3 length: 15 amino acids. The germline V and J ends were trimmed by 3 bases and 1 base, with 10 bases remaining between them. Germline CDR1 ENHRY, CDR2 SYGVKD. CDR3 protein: CAISEGVGSYNEQFF. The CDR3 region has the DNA TGTGCCATCAGTGAAGGGGTAGGGTCCTACAATGAGCAGTTCTTC.

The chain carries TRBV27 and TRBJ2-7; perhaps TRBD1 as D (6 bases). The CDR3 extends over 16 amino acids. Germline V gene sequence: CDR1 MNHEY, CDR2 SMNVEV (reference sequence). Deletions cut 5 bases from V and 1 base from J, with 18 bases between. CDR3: CASSVVGADRSYEQYF. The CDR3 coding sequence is TGTGCCAGCAGTGTGGTAGGGGCCGACAGGTCCTACGAGCAGTACTTC.